These 24 T cell receptor beta chains share one sample of origin, sequenced in a study of T-cell reconstitution after alpha-beta-depleted transplantation in children. Unique molecular identifiers featured in how the TCRbeta library was prepared. One entry per CDR3 protein, called by TCRdb with MiXCR from the PCR reads. The top ten hold about 2% of the sample, which has 500,000 to 650,000 distinct CDR3 sequences, approximately 12% seen once. Here the sequenced sample was PBMCs, mostly from graft donor cells, taken 360 days after TCRalphabeta/CD19-depleted stem cell transplant. These receptors originate from a male patient under 18 who had a stem cell transplant for acute myeloid leukemia, so the T cells may come from the graft donor.

The V gene is TRBV27, the J gene TRBJ1-5; tentatively, D is TRBD1 (5 bases). With 2 bases removed from V and 2 bases from J, the gap between germline ends came to 13 bases. Germline V lookup: CDR1 MNHEY, CDR2 SMNVEV (reference sequence). The CDR3 length is 16 residues. CDR3 protein: CASSLGPRGGNQPQHF. Here the CDR3 DNA reads TGTGCCAGCAGTTTAGGGCCGAGGGGTGGCAATCAGCCCCAGCATTTT.

J is TRBJ2-7 and V is TRBV6-1, with 8 bases identical to TRBD1. The CDR3 extends over 15 amino acids. With V trimmed by 6 bases and J by 1 base, 8 bases remained unmatched. Looked up from germline, CDR1 is MNHNS and CDR2 is SASEGT. CDR3 amino acids: CASRAGTGISYEQYF. CDR3 DNA sequence: TGTGCCAGCAGGGCCGGGACAGGTATTTCCTACGAGCAGTACTTC.

This clonotype has just a few counts. This rearrangement joins TRBV6-5 to TRBJ2-1; no clear D gene. The CDR3 extends over 16 amino acids. Germline V gene sequence: CDR1 MNHEY, CDR2 SVGAGI. V gave up 4 bases and J gave up 0 bases, with 13 bases separating them. Written as DNA, the CDR3 is TGTGCCAGCAGTTCCGGTATCCCGTACTCCTACAATGAGCAGTTCTTC. It encodes CASSSGIPYSYNEQFF.

The J gene is TRBJ2-5, the V gene TRBV6-2 or TRBV6-3; tentative D call: TRBD2 (6 bases). Per the germline V gene, CDR1 is MNHEY and CDR2 is SVGEGT. Trimming removed 6 bases from V and 1 base from J, with 15 bases in between. This CDR3 comprises 15 residues. The CDR3 reads CASSYGTSPQETQYF. The CDR3 region has the DNA TGTGCCAGCAGCTACGGCACTAGCCCCCAAGAGACCCAGTACTTC.

V is TRBV29-1 and J is TRBJ2-5, with 11 bases matching TRBD2. CDR3 length: 13 residues. Unmatched junction bases numbered 6, after V lost 8 bases and J lost 4 bases. Germline V gene lookup returns CDR1 SQVTM and CDR2 ANQGSEA. Here the CDR3 reads CSTRSGRVETQYF. CDR3 bases: TGCAGCACCCGTAGCGGGAGGGTAGAGACCCAGTACTTC.

The chain links TRBV12-3 or TRBV12-4 to TRBJ2-3, with D hard to call. CDR3 size: 10 residues. The V and J ends lost 8 bases and 9 bases respectively, with 9 bases between them. The chain's CDR3 is CASGGATQYF. The DNA for the CDR3 is TGTGCCAGCGGCGGAGCGACGCAGTATTTT.

Only a few counts were recorded for this clonotype. The chain carries TRBV4-2 and TRBJ2-6; 9 bases agree with TRBD2. This CDR3 contains 19 residues. J lost 0 bases, V lost 2 bases, and 8 bases had no gene match. The germline V gene has CDR1 LGHNA and CDR2 YNFKEQ. The CDR3 loop is CASSQLLLAGASGANVLTF. The CDR3 DNA sequence: TGTGCCAGCAGCCAACTGCTACTAGCGGGTGCCTCTGGGGCCAACGTCCTGACTTTC.

This clonotype was observed at least ten times. The chain is built from TRBV6-2 or TRBV6-3 and TRBJ2-2; perhaps TRBD2 as D (7 bases). Per the germline V gene, CDR1 is MNHEY and CDR2 is SVGEGT. The CDR3 spans 18 residues. V lost 5 bases and J 0 bases, leaving 19 bases between the germline ends. CDR3 residues: CASSPQSAGAANTGELFF. CDR3 nucleotide sequence: TGTGCCAGCAGTCCGCAGAGTGCGGGGGCAGCGAACACCGGGGAGCTGTTTTTT.

V usage is TRBV19 and J usage is TRBJ2-1; TRBD1 aligns across 7 bases. The CDR3 consists of 15 residues. With 5 bases clipped from V and 12 bases from J, the junction kept 16 bases outside the gene matches. Germline lookup yields CDR1 LNHDA and CDR2 SQIVND (reference sequence). The CDR3 coding sequence is TGTGCCAGTAGTGCGAACTCCCGGGACAGTGGTAGGCAGTTCTTC. Protein: CASSANSRDSGRQFF. The entire variable domain, with the rest obtained from reference TRBV19 and TRBJ2-1, is as follows: DGGITQSPKYLFRKEGQNVTLSCEQNLNHDAMYWYRQDPGQGLRLIYYSQIVNDFQKGDIAEGYSVSREKKESFPLTVTSAQKNPTAFYLCASSANSRDSGRQFFGPGTRLTVL.

CDR3 nucleotide sequence: TGTGCCAGCAGACCCAGGGGCCTCAATGAGCAGTTCTTC. The encoded protein is CASRPRGLNEQFF. This chain uses TRBV7-2 with TRBJ2-1; maybe TRBD1 (6 bases). The CDR3 is made up of 13 amino acids. Deletions cut 6 bases from V and 6 bases from J, with 12 bases between. Germline CDR1 is SGHTA and CDR2 is FQGNSA.

The rearrangement uses TRBV5-1 and TRBJ2-5, with 11 bases aligning to TRBD2. Germline V gene lookup returns CDR1 SGHRS and CDR2 YFSETQ. The CDR3 has 17 residues. The trim removed 4 bases at V and 4 bases at J, leaving 12 bases unmatched. CDR3 nucleotide sequence: TGCGCCAGCAGCCTCCTACTAGCGGGAGTCCCTCCAGAGACCCAGTACTTC. It translates to CASSLLLAGVPPETQYF.

The genes are TRBV4-2 and TRBJ2-7; 10 bases match TRBD1. This CDR3 is built from 16 residues. Germline loops: CDR1 LGHNA, CDR2 YNFKEQ. V shed 3 bases and J 3 bases; nucleotides not matched to a gene: 8. The CDR3 DNA is TGTGCCAGCAGCCAGGATACCGGGACAGGGGACTACGAGCAGTACTTC. Its translation: CASSQDTGTGDYEQYF.

The rearrangement uses TRBV13 and TRBJ2-7; D unresolved. The CDR3 runs 15 residues. Germline CDR1 reads PRHDT; CDR2 reads FYEKMQ (reference sequence). Trimming cost V 2 bases and J 5 bases, with 16 bases left between them. CDR3 protein: CASSLWATKSNEQYF. CDR3 DNA sequence: TGTGCCAGCAGCTTATGGGCTACGAAGTCTAACGAGCAGTACTTC.

This clonotype was seen more than once but under ten times. V usage is TRBV21-1 and J usage is TRBJ2-2; the table names TRBD1, a call not compared with the DNA. TRBV21-1 is noted as a pseudogene. The CDR3 totals 16 residues. CDR3 DNA sequence: TGTGCCAGCAGCAAAGGAGGACAGACGAACACCGGGGAGCTGTTTTTT. This codes for CASSKGGQTNTGELFF.

The sample holds a few counts of this clonotype. The J gene is TRBJ2-7, the V gene TRBV6-2 or TRBV6-3; no reliable D call. The CDR3 has 14 residues. CDR1 is MNHEY and CDR2 is SVGEGT in the germline V gene. Trimming removed 6 bases at V and 3 bases at J, with 15 bases between. This CDR3 is CASSLFEINYEQYF. DNA of the CDR3: TGTGCCAGCAGCCTTTTTGAAATAAACTACGAGCAGTACTTC.

This clonotype was counted at least ten times. The V call is TRBV6-2 or TRBV6-3, the J call TRBJ2-7, with D possibly TRBD2 on 6 matching bases. This CDR3 has 13 residues. V was trimmed by 5 bases and J by 1 base, leaving 9 bases between them. Germline V gene sequence: CDR1 MNHEY, CDR2 SVGEGT. The CDR3 region has the DNA TGTGCCAGCAGTACTCGGGAGTCCTACGAGCAGTACTTC. Its translation is CASSTRESYEQYF.

J is TRBJ2-3 and V is TRBV4-1; TRBD2 is a possible D gene (7 bases). Per germline, CDR1 MGHRA and CDR2 YSYEKL. CDR3 length equals 19 residues. Trimming removed 0 bases at V and 8 bases at J, with 27 bases between. In DNA form, the CDR3 reads TGCGCCAGCAGCCAAGAGGACCCGCTGGGGGGGGCGCGGCGAGTTACGCAGTATTTT. Protein sequence: CASSQEDPLGGARRVTQYF.

The table lists this clonotype with a few counts. V and J are TRBV18 and TRBJ1-1; possibly TRBD1 for D (6 bases). The CDR3 covers 15 residues. The V gene lost 3 bases and the J gene lost 0 bases, with 11 bases spanning the gap. The germline V gene has CDR1 KGHSH and CDR2 LQKENI. CDR3 coding DNA: TGTGCCAGCTCACCCACTTACAGGGTGAACACTGAAGCTTTCTTT. As protein: CASSPTYRVNTEAFF.

This clonotype was detected only a few times. The chain recombines TRBV28 with TRBJ2-7; TRBD2 matches 9 bases. The trim removed 3 bases at V and 5 bases at J, leaving 23 bases unmatched. The germline CDR1 and CDR2 sequences are MDHEN and SYDVKM. This CDR3 has 20 amino acids. The CDR3 spells CASSFPWRRGGRVSRHEQYF. CDR3 bases: TGTGCCAGCAGTTTCCCCTGGCGGAGGGGCGGGAGGGTCTCGAGGCACGAGCAGTACTTC.

This clonotype was picked up many times. The V call is TRBV7-2, the J call TRBJ2-3; 7 bases are a match to TRBD2. After removal of 0 bases from V and 5 bases from J, the junction contained 14 bases not matched to a gene. The CDR3 length is 18 residues. CDR1 and CDR2 from the germline V gene are SGHTA and FQGNSA. Here the CDR3 DNA reads TGTGCCAGCAGCTTAGCGCCACTAGCGCTACGATCGGGAGATACGCAGTATTTT. Protein: CASSLAPLALRSGDTQYF. Using reference TRBV7-2 and TRBJ2-3 for the parts outside the CDR3, the full variable domain is GAGVSQSPSNKVTEKGKDVELRCDPISGHTALYWYRQSLGQGLEFLIYFQGNSAPDKSGLPSDRFSAERTGGSVSTLTIQRTQQEDSAVYLCASSLAPLALRSGDTQYFGPGTRLTVL.

A remark on this clonotype: This sequence may be a read error, since a much larger clone differs from it by one base. This chain uses TRBV20-1 with TRBJ2-3; 9 bases line up with TRBD1. Germline V gene sequence: CDR1 DFQATT, CDR2 SNEGSKA (reference sequence). This CDR3 comprises 15 residues. The DNA of the CDR3 is TGCTGTGCTAGTCGGGGACAGGGCAACACAGATACGCAGTATTTT. This encodes CCASRGQGNTDTQYF.

V is TRBV6-2 or TRBV6-3 and J is TRBJ2-7, with D perhaps matching TRBD2 (5 bases). V was cut by 2 bases and J by 2 bases, with 10 bases left in between. Looked up from germline, CDR1 is MNHEY and CDR2 is SVGEGT. This CDR3 contains 14 residues. As DNA, the CDR3 is TGTGCCAGCAGTTACAGGAGCGGCCCCTACGAGCAGTACTTC. Amino acids: CASSYRSGPYEQYF.

The chain carries TRBV20-1 and TRBJ2-7, with 9 bases aligning to TRBD1. There are 15 residues in the CDR3. Germline CDR1 DFQATT, CDR2 SNEGSKA (reference sequence). With V trimmed by 3 bases and J by 1 base, 7 bases remained unmatched. For the CDR3, the DNA is TGCAGTGCTAGCCACAGGGGGCCGGGGTCCTACGAGCAGTACTTC. This codes for CSASHRGPGSYEQYF.

This clonotype was observed a handful of times. The rearrangement uses TRBV5-1 and TRBJ2-7; D uncertain. The CDR3 is 14 amino acids. V was cut by 0 bases and J by 2 bases, with 9 bases left in between. Per the germline V gene, CDR1 is SGHRS and CDR2 is YFSETQ. The CDR3 protein is CASSLALDPYEQYF. CDR3 coding DNA: TGCGCCAGCAGCTTGGCTTTGGACCCCTACGAGCAGTACTTC.